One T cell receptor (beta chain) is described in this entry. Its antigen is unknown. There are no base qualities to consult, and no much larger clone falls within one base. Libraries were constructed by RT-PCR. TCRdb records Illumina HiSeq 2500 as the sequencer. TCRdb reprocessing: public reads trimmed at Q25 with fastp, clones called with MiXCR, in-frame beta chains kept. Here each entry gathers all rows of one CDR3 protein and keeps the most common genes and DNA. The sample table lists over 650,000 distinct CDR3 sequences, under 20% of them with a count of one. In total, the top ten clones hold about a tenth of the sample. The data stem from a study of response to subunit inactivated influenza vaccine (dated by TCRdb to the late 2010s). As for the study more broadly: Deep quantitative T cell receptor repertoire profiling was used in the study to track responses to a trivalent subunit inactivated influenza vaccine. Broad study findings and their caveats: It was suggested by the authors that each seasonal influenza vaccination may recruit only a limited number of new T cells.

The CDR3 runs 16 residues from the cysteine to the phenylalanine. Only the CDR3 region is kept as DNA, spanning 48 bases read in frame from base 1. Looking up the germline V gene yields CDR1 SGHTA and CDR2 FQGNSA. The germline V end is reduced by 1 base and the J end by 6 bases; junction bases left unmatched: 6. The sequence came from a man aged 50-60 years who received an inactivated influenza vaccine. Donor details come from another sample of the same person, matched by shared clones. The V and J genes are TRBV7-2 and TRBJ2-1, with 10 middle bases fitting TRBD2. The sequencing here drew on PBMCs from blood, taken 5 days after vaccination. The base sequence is TGTGCCAGCAGCTTAGGGACTAGCGGAAGGCGCAATGAGCAGTTCTTC. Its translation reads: CASSLGTSGRRNEQFF.